Listed below are T cell receptor beta chains from one sample, sequenced in a study of cytomegalovirus exposure and HLA in healthy donors. The protocol was immunoSEQ multiplex PCR, while the TCRdb copy is restricted to in-frame clones and leaves out a portion. The data hold tens of thousands of clones, with approximately 75% observed a single time. Sequencing was carried out using PBMCs. Receptors were obtained from a woman in her forties in good health and CMV-seropositive. CDR3s include the opening cysteine and the closing phenylalanine or tryptophan. Only some rows state a clone size, as once, few, many or a class for expanded clones.

J gene	clone size	V gene	CDR3 protein
TRBJ1-1	.	TRBV4-1	CASSQGIGQLEAFF
TRBJ1-2	once	TRBV9	CASSVGQGNYGYTF
TRBJ2-3	.	TRBV19	CASSSNRADTQYF
TRBJ2-1	.	TRBV18	CASSGSGGLLNEQFF
TRBJ1-1	few	TRBV5-6	CASSLGGVNTEAFF
TRBJ2-4	few	TRBV11-1	CASSARRSLAKNIQYF
TRBJ1-2	few	TRBV5-6	CASSLTQGDYGYTF
TRBJ2-7	.	TRBV27	CASSRLTSGAIYEQYF
TRBJ2-2	.	TRBV5-1	CASSSYTSYAGGLFF
TRBJ2-2	.	TRBV5-4	CASSGTSPNTGELFF
TRBJ2-2	.	TRBV1	CTSSQAAKSGRRGTGELFF
TRBJ2-5	.	TRBV7-7	CASSQGLAGSEETQYF
TRBJ1-1	few	TRBV6-5	CASSYSLYTEAFF
TRBJ2-3	.	TRBV7-7	CASSSGGTDTQYF
TRBJ2-1	.	TRBV2	CASSAGTGIIDEQFF
TRBJ1-5	.	TRBV7-9	CASSLGSGGDDQPQHF
TRBJ1-5	.	TRBV4-2	CASSQRTGVFMPQHF
TRBJ2-6	few	TRBV5-1	CASSDSRVGANVLTF
TRBJ2-3	.	TRBV4-1	CASEGGITDTQYF
TRBJ1-1	many	TRBV10-3	CAIRNTGGEPEAFF
TRBJ1-5	.	TRBV19	CASSGGRRQPQHF
TRBJ1-2	.	TRBV20-1	CSARDGGYTF
TRBJ2-2	.	TRBV10-2	CASTKPGLAGDTGELFF
TRBJ2-7	.	TRBV7-8	CASSGRTGGFYEQYF
TRBJ1-4	.	TRBV19	CASSPDSLNEKLFF
TRBJ2-7	.	TRBV9	CASSAGQAGEQYF
TRBJ2-3	.	TRBV6-6	CASSPGRGDTQYF
TRBJ2-7	.	TRBV19	CASSMSAGHSIYEQYF
TRBJ1-5	few	TRBV2	CASTQGAYSNQPQHF
TRBJ2-7	.	TRBV6-1	CASSEQPGQGYEQYF
TRBJ1-4	.	TRBV19	CASRPRGATNEKLFF
TRBJ2-3	.	TRBV5-4	CASSLVGGNTDTQYF
TRBJ2-5	.	TRBV5-1	CASSLWDRGETQYF
TRBJ2-7	.	TRBV15	CATSREGTSGGTYEQYF
TRBJ2-7	.	TRBV4-2	CASSQAGGGWEQYF
TRBJ2-1	.	TRBV6-5	CASRAGTPYNEQFF
TRBJ1-3	.	TRBV9	CASSARMFSGNTIYF
TRBJ2-1	.	TRBV7-6	CASSLAYRVLNEQFF
TRBJ2-1	.	TRBV29-1	CSVEGIPGQGSEQFF
TRBJ2-2	.	TRBV6-7	CASSYPLRGSNTGELFF
TRBJ2-7	.	TRBV25-1	CASSRGGADEQYF
TRBJ2-7	.	TRBV4-1	CASSRGQGGSTYEQYF
TRBJ1-2	.	TRBV5-1	CASSLTGGSGYTF
TRBJ2-1	.	TRBV13	CASKTPGLAGGPPPYNEQFF
TRBJ1-4	few	TRBV6-5	CASSYVQGSEKLFF